The 9 T cell receptor beta chains in this list originate from one sample, sequenced in a study of blood T cell repertoires in COVID-19. Some clones are missing from TCRdb's copy, which holds only in-frame ones; the method was immunoSEQ multiplex PCR. Of around 250,000 clones listed, 70% to 90% are singletons. Sequenced: PBMCs or T cells enriched from blood (not recorded which). Source of these receptors: a woman under 40 with acute COVID-19.

This rearrangement joins TRBV7-9 to TRBJ2-7; tentative D call: TRBD2 (6 bases). The germline V gene encodes CDR1 SEHNR and CDR2 FQNEAQ (reference sequence). V shed 2 bases and J shed 1 base, with 12 bases lying between them. This CDR3 region has 15 residues. The CDR3 DNA sequence: TGTGCCAGCAGCTTACTCGCGGGACGGTCCTACGAGCAGTACTTC. Residues: CASSLLAGRSYEQYF.

J is TRBJ2-7 and V is TRBV11-3; TRBD2 matches 9 bases. Germline V gives CDR1 SGHNT, CDR2 YENEEA. Trimming removed 1 base from V and 4 bases from J; junction bases left unmatched: 8. There are 16 residues in the CDR3. The CDR3 DNA reads as TGTGCCAGCAGCTTAGGTAGTAGCGGGAGCTTATACGAGCAGTACTTC. This translates into CASSLGSSGSLYEQYF.

The V gene is TRBV6-5, the J gene TRBJ1-2; D is unclear. The CDR3 extends over 14 amino acids. Germline CDR1 and CDR2: MNHEY and SVGAGI. V lost 0 bases to trimming and J lost 4 bases, with 9 bases between them. The CDR3 DNA reads TGTGCCAGCAGTTACTCGGAGAGGTTCTATGGCTACACCTTC. Protein product: CASSYSERFYGYTF.

The chain has TRBV4-1 and TRBJ2-2; 7 bases are shared with TRBD1. Trimming removed 2 bases from V and 1 base from J; junction bases left unmatched: 10. CDR1 MGHRA and CDR2 YSYEKL come from the germline V gene. The CDR3 extends over 18 amino acids. The CDR3 sequence: CASSQFYTGTENTGELFF. CDR3 bases: TGCGCCAGCAGCCAATTCTACACCGGGACAGAGAACACCGGGGAGCTGTTTTTT.

The chain is built from TRBV6-5 and TRBJ2-7, with 10 positions matching TRBD2. J lost 3 bases, V lost 9 bases, and 8 bases had no gene match. Germline assignment: CDR1 MNHEY and CDR2 SVGAGI. The CDR3 has 14 amino acids. In DNA form, the CDR3 reads TGTGCCAGTGGACCGGGACTAGCGAACTACGAGCAGTACTTC. This translates into CASGPGLANYEQYF.

V and J are TRBV7-9 and TRBJ2-5, with 7 positions matching TRBD1. V lost 4 bases and J lost 5; bases outside the gene matches: 13. The CDR3 is made up of 16 amino acids. Germline V gene sequence: CDR1 SEHNR, CDR2 FQNEAQ (reference sequence). The CDR3: CASSSRRQGPTETQYF. In DNA form, the CDR3 reads TGTGCCAGCAGCTCGCGCCGACAGGGACCTACGGAGACCCAGTACTTC.

The rearrangement links TRBV6-5 to TRBJ2-7; D not certain. CDR3 length: 14 residues. V shed 4 bases and J shed 2 bases, with 12 bases lying between them. The germline CDR1 and CDR2 sequences are MNHEY and SVGAGI. The CDR3 protein is CASSSPARAYEQYF. In nucleotides, the CDR3 is TGTGCCAGCAGTTCGCCAGCACGGGCCTACGAGCAGTACTTC.

V is TRBV3-1 (or the pseudogene TRBV3-2) and J is TRBJ2-5, with TRBD2 matching over 8 bases. The CDR3 is made up of 16 amino acids. Germline CDR1 and CDR2: LGHDT and YNNKEL (reference sequence). V shed 4 bases and J 0 bases; nucleotides not matched to a gene: 7. CDR3 region: CASSRKPGGDQETQYF. DNA for the CDR3: TGTGCCAGCAGCCGTAAGCCGGGGGGGGACCAAGAGACCCAGTACTTC.

The V gene is TRBV13, the J gene TRBJ2-7; 8 bases fit TRBD1. This CDR3 is 15 amino acids long. The trim removed 4 bases at V and 3 bases at J, leaving 8 bases unmatched. The germline CDR1 and CDR2 sequences are PRHDT and FYEKMQ (reference sequence). The CDR3 bases are TGTGCCAGCAGCTCAACCGACAGGGGCGACTACGAGCAGTACTTC. Residues: CASSSTDRGDYEQYF.